A selection of T cell receptor beta chains follows, all from one sample in a study of T cells in Graves' hyperthyroidism and ophthalmopathy. One entry per CDR3 protein results from TCRdb running MiXCR on the multiplex PCR reads. The table lists approximately 350,000 distinct CDR3 sequences, 13% to 15% of them singletons. The sequenced material came from blood. The receptors were sampled from a woman aged 55-69 years with Graves' ophthalmopathy. The CDR3 runs from the conserved cysteine through the conserved F or W.

TRBV2	CASRDDSGRGIYEQYF
TRBV20-1	CSARGGVSYNEQFF
TRBV27	CASSFVGRTSYNEQFF
TRBV20-1	CSARDLADSYEQYF
TRBV9	CASSVEEVNTGELFF
TRBV20-1	CSASQGLSYEQYF
TRBV20-1	CSAISGQRAYNEQFF
TRBV2	CASSEEAGLVQETQYF
TRBV10-3	CAISENTGGNYNEQFF
TRBV20-1	CSARPRDTEAFF
TRBV29-1	CSVEVARGGYEQYF
TRBV11-3	CASSLRGSSYNEQFF
TRBV18	CASSPGPPPREQYF
TRBV3-1	CASSQSARRSYEQYF
TRBV20-1	CSAANRVGTDTQYF
TRBV28	CASRQQGGYGYTF
TRBV12-3/TRBV12-4	CASRKPGQGEKLFF
TRBV5-1	CASSSRSGGVGEQYF
TRBV10-3	CAISDLAGGEKLFF
TRBV6-5	CASSYTPEYEQYF
TRBV6-2/TRBV6-3	CASSTLRTGSGYTF
TRBV19	CASSIPPGQGAGGYTF
TRBV7-8	CASSLGAPQSEQFF
TRBV12-3/TRBV12-4	CASSLKETQYF
TRBV6-1	CASSTHRGRDTEAFF
TRBV28	CASSLPHLKQYF
TRBV19	CASRKGGNTNTGELFF
TRBV2	CASSEISGHQVWQYF
TRBV20-1	CSARGQFRYGYTF
TRBV12-3/TRBV12-4	CASSLGDSLSGPQHF
TRBV5-1	CASSRGPADTQYF
TRBV19	CASSPYSGFEQFF
TRBV28	CASSGGYNQPQHF
TRBV27	CASSLLPGVLEQYF
TRBV5-1	CASSLVLGTGELFF
TRBV20-1	CSADSGQYMNTEAFF